Included here is one T cell receptor (beta chain) sequence, with context. Its antigen is not identified. This sample stems from a study of cytomegalovirus exposure and HLA in healthy donors. Study summary: Caucasian-associated ancestry cluster membership applied to about 80% of nearly 400 genotyped donors.

The V segment lost 0 bases and the J segment 5 bases; nucleotides outside the gene matches: 3. The CDR3 has 14 amino acids. Per the germline V gene, CDR1 is LGHNA and CDR2 is YNFKEQ. Findings and caveats of the study: The authors enumerated over 150 TCR beta chains as linked to cytomegalovirus. Rarity characterized most TCR sequences, yet some public TCRs appeared in many donors. Some segments of the V type, notably TRBV6-2 and TRBV6-3, were excluded as indistinguishable.

Primers included in the PCR were 60 Vbeta and 13 Jbeta primers. TCRdb's copy holds only in-frame clones and misses some; the assay was immunoSEQ multiplex PCR. The sample lists over 95,000 clones, under 85% occurring once. The chain combines TRBV4-2 with TRBJ1-1; the match to TRBD1 covers 7 bases. The sequenced material came from PBMCs. The receptor was isolated from a man aged 40-50 years in good health and CMV-seropositive. CDR3 loop: CASSQDSGGTEAFF. In nucleotides, the CDR3 is TGTGCCAGCAGCCAAGATTCAGGGGGGACTGAAGCTTTCTTT.